One TCR beta chain is described in this entry. This clonotype has just a few counts. It lacks a known antigen. The input lacks base qualities; no much larger clone sits a single base away. The sample belongs to a study of T-cell memory formation after mild COVID-19 (dated by TCRdb to about 2021). As for the study more broadly: Most TCR sequence clusters were specific to one of the two donors. The cohort was made up of two young adult volunteers, one female and one male, who were previously healthy. Longitudinal TCRalpha and TCRbeta repertoire sequencing tracked T-cell clones expanding and contracting after mild COVID-19 in a couple of donors.

Data came from an Illumina NovaSeq 6000. Using 5'RACE with constant-segment primers, TCRalpha and TCRbeta cDNA libraries were constructed, with sample barcodes and unique molecular identifiers added in the process. Trizol reagent was used to extract RNA from every sample. Library amplification was performed in two PCR steps, and a second sample barcode and Illumina TruSeq adapters were introduced in the second step. Libraries were sequenced on an Illumina NovaSeq with 2 x 150 bp paired-end reads. In the original analysis: Reads were demultiplexed and collapsed into UMI-guided consensus sequences with migec v1.2.7. Using mixcr v2.1.11, UMI consensuses were aligned to TRA and TRB V and J templates and then assembled into clonotypes. A clonotype was counted as expanded or contracted only if both edgeR and NoisET called the change significant, with noise models trained on biological replicates. For edgeR calls, a false discovery rate-adjusted p below 0.01 and a log2 fold-change threshold of 1 were applied. As an exploratory analysis of dynamics, PCA with hierarchical clustering was applied to max-normalized trajectories of the 1000 most abundant clonotypes. Separately sequenced CD4+ and CD8+ repertoires were used to assign the CD4 or CD8 phenotype of responding clones. The public reads were reprocessed in TCRdb via fastp at Q25 and MiXCR, keeping in-frame beta chains. Identical CDR3 proteins give one entry, which carries the most common genes and DNA. These V and J calls are TCRdb output, not the study's own analysis. For this sample there are approximately 230,000 distinct CDR3 sequences; less than 20% appear just once. Of the sample, approximately 3.5% is held by the ten largest clones.

Study-wide conclusions, independent of this receptor: Contracting CD4+ clones were found mainly in CM and EM memory subsets, while CD8+ clones were enriched in EMRA. Only a couple of mild cases were covered in the study, and larger cohorts including severe cases with pre-infection samples were considered necessary. Clones contracting from day 15 to 85 had balanced CD4/CD8 phenotypes, while a second wave expanding from day 15 to 37 was biased towards CD4+. Whether the second-wave clones peaking on day 37 were SARS-CoV-2 specific was not confirmed. The detection of some responding clones in pre-infection memory suggests that pre-existing cross-reactive memory T cells joined the SARS-CoV-2 response.

Trimming removed 4 bases from V and 6 bases from J; the gene matches leave 8 bases unexplained. CDR1 and CDR2 are read off the germline V gene as SGHDT and YYEEEE. The CDR3 numbers 15 residues from cysteine through phenylalanine. The kept DNA is CDR3 alone, 45 bases in frame from the first base. Ficoll-Paque density gradient centrifugation was the method used to isolate PBMCs. The receptor comes from a man aged 18-30 years who had mild COVID-19 (a few samples of this study predate the infection). The sample titles of this study are shuffled in the database, so cell type and time point are left out; the donor was told from shared clones. The sequence is built from TRBV5-6 and TRBJ1-4, with TRBD1 identical over 8 junction bases. What was sequenced was PBMCs or a T cell subset sorted from them (not recorded which). The DNA sequence is TGTGCCAGCAGCATTACGACAGGGGATGATGAAAAACTGTTTTTT. Its coded protein is CASSITTGDDEKLFF.